This TCR beta chain was identified in a study of blood T cells in healthy people across ages. Broader study findings: Among long-lived donors, naive CD4+ cells were more numerous and diversity higher than in aged donors.

Of note for this clonotype: Its antigen remains unidentified.

A second PCR, run for about 7 to 11 cycles, used a sample-barcoded 5' primer plus a J-beta primer mix. From each sample, at least 3 million paired-end reads containing CDR3 were obtained. TCRdb recomputed calls from the 5' RACE reads with MiXCR, one row per CDR3 protein. The sample gives 550,000 to 750,000 distinct CDR3 sequences, around a fifth of which show up once; roughly 3.6% is in the top ten. The sequence derives from a man aged 65-85 years in good health. The specimen was blood.

CDR3 sequence (DNA): TGCGCCAGCAGCCGGATTGATTCTGAAAAACTGTTTTTT. Its protein product is CASSRIDSEKLFF. The chain combines TRBV4-3 with TRBJ1-4; D remains unclear. Germline-derived CDR1 and CDR2 are LGHNA and YSLEER. The ends were cut back, 4 bases at V and 7 bases at J, with 10 bases in the middle. There are 13 residues in the CDR3.